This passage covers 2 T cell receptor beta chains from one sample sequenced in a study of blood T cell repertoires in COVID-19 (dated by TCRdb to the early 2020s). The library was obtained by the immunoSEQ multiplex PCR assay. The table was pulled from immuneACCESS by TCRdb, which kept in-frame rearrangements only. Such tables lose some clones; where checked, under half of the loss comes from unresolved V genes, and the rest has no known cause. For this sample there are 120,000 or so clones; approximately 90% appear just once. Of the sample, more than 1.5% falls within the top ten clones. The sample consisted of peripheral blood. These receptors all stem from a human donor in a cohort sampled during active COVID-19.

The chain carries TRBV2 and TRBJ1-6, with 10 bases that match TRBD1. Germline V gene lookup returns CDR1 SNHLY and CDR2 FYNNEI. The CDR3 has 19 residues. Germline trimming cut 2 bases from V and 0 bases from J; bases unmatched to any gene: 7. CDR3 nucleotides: TGTGCCAGCAGTGAATTGACAGGGGGCGGGAGCTCCTATAATTCACCCCTCCACTTT. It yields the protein CASSELTGGGSSYNSPLHF. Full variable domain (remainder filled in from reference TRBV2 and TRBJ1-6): EPEVTQTPSHQVTQMGQEVILRCVPISNHLYFYWYRQILGQKVEFLVSFYNNEISEKSEIFDDQFSVERPDGSNFTLKIRSTKLEDSAMYFCASSELTGGGSSYNSPLHFGNGTRLTVT.

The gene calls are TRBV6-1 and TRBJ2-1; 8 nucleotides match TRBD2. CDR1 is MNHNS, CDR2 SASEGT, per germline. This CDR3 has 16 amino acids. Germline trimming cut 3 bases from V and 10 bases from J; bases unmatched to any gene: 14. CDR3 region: CASSELVAGPSGEQFF. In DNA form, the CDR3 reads TGTGCCAGCAGTGAGTTGGTAGCGGGGCCTTCTGGCGAGCAGTTCTTC.